This T cell receptor (beta chain) was identified during a study of blood T cells in healthy people across ages. Study observations and caveats: Observed TCR beta diversity per million T cells went down as age went up. This fall followed a roughly linear course with age. It was the long-lived donors that had more naive CD4+ cells and higher diversity than aged donors.

Next came a second PCR, run for about 6 to 11 cycles, which used a sample-barcoded 5' primer along with a J-beta primer mix. Using its own MiXCR run on the 5' RACE reads, TCRdb lists one record per CDR3 protein. The sample records some 780,000 distinct CDR3 sequences, around three fifths being singletons. The germline CDR1 and CDR2 sequences are SEHNR and FQNEAQ (reference sequence). CDR3 length equals 15 residues. V was pared by 0 bases and J by 2 bases, with 9 bases between. In the case of this clonotype: The antigen is not known.

Each of the donors had 9 to 10 milliliters of peripheral blood drawn into EDTA-treated Vacutainer tubes. Sequencing was performed on blood. The TCR was taken from a man aged 40-49 years in good health. This chain joins TRBV7-9 and TRBJ2-3; the D is unclear. The CDR3 region is CASSLANGPTDTQYF. The CDR3 coding sequence is TGTGCCAGCAGCTTAGCGAATGGGCCCACAGATACGCAGTATTTT.